This TCR beta chain stems from a study of T cells after yellow fever vaccination. Study overall: The SMART-Seq v4 Ultra Low Input method served to prepare the low-cell-number fractions.

This clonotype was counted ten times or more. CDR1 and CDR2 from the germline V gene are SEHNR and FQNEAQ (reference sequence). The CDR3 has 14 amino acids. V lost 3 bases, J lost 4 bases, and 12 bases lay in between. TCRdb ran MiXCR on the 5' RACE reads and lists one entry per CDR3 protein. The sample has about 160,000 distinct CDR3 sequences, about 7% seen once; the top ten hold over 2%. The sample was CD4+ T cells sorted from PBMCs, taken less than 6 days after the first yellow fever vaccination. The receptor comes from a man aged 18 to 30 who received the YFV17D yellow fever vaccine. The V and J genes are TRBV7-9 and TRBJ1-1; a possible D gene is TRBD1 (6 bases). In nucleotides, the CDR3 is TGTGCCAGCAGCTTTCAGGGGAAGGCCACTGAAGCTTTCTTT. This sequence encodes CASSFQGKATEAFF.